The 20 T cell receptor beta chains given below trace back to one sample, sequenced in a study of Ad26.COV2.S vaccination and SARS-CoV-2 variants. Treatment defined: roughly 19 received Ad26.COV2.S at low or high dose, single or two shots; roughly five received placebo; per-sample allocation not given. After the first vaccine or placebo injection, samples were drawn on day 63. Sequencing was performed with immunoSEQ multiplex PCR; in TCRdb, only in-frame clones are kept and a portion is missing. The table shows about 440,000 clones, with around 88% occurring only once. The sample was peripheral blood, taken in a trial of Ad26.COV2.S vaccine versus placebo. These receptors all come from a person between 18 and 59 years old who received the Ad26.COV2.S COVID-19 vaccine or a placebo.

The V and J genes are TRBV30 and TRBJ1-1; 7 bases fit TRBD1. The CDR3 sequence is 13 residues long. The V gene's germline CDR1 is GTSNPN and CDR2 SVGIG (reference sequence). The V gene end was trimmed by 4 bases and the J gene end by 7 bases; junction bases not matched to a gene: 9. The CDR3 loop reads CAWTYRRDSEAFF. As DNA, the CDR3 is TGTGCCTGGACCTACCGCCGGGACAGTGAAGCTTTCTTT.

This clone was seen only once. CDR3 amino acids: CASGEGGELFF. CDR3 nucleotide sequence: TGTGCCAGCGGCGAGGGAGGGGAGCTGTTTTTT. V and J are TRBV7-3 and TRBJ2-2; possibly TRBD2 for D (5 bases). The CDR3 is 11 amino acids. CDR1 and CDR2 (germline): SGHTA, FQGTGA. V was trimmed by 8 bases and J by 8 bases, leaving 9 bases between them.

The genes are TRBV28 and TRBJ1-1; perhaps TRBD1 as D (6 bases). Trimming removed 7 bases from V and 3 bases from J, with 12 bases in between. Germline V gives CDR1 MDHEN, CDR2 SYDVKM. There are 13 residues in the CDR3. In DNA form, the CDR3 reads TGTGCCAGCACCCCCGGACAGTACACTGAAGCTTTCTTT. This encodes CASTPGQYTEAFF.

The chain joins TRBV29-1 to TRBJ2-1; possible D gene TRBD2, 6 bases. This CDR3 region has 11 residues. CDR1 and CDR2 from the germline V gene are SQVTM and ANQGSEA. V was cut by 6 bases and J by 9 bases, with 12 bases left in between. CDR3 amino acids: CSVAGPGEQFF. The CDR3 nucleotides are TGCAGCGTGGCGGGGCCCGGTGAGCAGTTCTTC.

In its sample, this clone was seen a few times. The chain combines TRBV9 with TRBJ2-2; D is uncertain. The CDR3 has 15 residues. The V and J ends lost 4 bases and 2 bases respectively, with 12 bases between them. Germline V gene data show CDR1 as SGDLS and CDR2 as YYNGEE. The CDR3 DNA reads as TGTGCCAGCAGCCTCAAGGTGGCCAACACCGGGGAGCTGTTTTTT. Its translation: CASSLKVANTGELFF.

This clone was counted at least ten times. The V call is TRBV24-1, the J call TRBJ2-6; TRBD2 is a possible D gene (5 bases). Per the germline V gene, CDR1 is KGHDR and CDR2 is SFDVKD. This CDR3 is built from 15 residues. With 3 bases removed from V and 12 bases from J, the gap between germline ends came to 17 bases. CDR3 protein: CATSDPGPNAGVLTF. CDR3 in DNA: TGTGCCACCAGTGATCCCGGACCCAATGCGGGCGTCCTGACTTTC.

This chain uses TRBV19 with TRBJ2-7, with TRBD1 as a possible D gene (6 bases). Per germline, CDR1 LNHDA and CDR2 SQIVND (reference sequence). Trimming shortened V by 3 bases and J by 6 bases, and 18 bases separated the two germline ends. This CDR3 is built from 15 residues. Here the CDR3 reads CASSIYLDPGVEQYF. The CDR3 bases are TGTGCCAGTAGTATTTATTTGGACCCAGGGGTCGAGCAGTACTTC.

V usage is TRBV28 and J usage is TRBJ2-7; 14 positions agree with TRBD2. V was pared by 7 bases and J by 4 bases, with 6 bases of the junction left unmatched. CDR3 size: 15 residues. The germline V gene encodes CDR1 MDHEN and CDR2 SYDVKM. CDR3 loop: CASTPGLAGGYEQYF. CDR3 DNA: TGTGCCAGCACTCCCGGACTAGCGGGAGGTTACGAGCAGTACTTC.

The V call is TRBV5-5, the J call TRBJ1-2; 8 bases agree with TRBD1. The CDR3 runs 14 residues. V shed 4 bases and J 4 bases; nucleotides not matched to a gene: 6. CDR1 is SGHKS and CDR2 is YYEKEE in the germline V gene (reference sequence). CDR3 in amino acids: CASSELTGVYGYTF. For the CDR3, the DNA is TGTGCCAGCAGCGAACTGACAGGGGTCTATGGCTACACCTTC.

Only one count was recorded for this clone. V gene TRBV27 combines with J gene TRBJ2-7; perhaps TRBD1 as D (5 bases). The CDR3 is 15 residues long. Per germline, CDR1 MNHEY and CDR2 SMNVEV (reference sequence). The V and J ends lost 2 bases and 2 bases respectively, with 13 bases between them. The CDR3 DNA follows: TGTGCCAGCAGTTTAATCCAGGGCCCGACCTACGAGCAGTACTTC. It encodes CASSLIQGPTYEQYF.

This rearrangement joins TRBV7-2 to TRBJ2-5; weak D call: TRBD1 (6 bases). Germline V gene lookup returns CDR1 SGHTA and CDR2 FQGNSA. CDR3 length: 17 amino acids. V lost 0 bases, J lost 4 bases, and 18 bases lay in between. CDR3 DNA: TGTGCCAGCAGCTTAGCGGGACAAGGGGGAGTAGGAGAGACCCAGTACTTC. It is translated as CASSLAGQGGVGETQYF.

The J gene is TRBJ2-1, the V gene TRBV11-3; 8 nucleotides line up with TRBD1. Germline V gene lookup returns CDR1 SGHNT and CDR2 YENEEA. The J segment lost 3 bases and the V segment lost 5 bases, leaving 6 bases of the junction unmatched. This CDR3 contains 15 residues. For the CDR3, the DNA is TGTGCCAGCAGCCCCCGGACAGGGAGCTACAATGAGCAGTTCTTC. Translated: CASSPRTGSYNEQFF.

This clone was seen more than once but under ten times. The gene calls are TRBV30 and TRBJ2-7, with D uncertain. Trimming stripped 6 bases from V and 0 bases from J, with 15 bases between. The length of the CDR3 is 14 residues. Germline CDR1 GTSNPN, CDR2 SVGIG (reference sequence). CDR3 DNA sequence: TGTGCCTGTCACCTCTTACATAACTCCTACGAGCAGTACTTC. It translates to CACHLLHNSYEQYF.

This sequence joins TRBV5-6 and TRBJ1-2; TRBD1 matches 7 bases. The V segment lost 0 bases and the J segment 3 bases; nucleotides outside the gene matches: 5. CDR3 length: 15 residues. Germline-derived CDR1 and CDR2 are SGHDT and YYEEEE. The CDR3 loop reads CASSLAGRGDYGYTF. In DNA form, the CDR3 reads TGTGCCAGCAGCTTGGCTGGCAGGGGGGACTATGGCTACACCTTC.

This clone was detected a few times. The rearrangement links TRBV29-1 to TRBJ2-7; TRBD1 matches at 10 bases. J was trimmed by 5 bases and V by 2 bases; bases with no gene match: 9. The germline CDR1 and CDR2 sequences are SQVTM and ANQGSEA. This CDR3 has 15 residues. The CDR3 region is CSVETRQGALDEQYF. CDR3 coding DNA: TGCAGCGTTGAAACCAGACAGGGGGCGTTGGACGAGCAGTACTTC.

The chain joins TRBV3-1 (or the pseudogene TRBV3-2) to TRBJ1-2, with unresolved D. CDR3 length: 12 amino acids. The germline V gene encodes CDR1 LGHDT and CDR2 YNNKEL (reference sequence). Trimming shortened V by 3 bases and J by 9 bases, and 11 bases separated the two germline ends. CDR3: CASSHYEGSYTF. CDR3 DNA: TGTGCCAGCAGCCATTACGAGGGCAGCTACACCTTC.

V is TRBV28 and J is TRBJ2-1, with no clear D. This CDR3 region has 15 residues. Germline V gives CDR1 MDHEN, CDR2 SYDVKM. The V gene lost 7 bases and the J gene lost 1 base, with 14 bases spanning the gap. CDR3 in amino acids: CASTNTGPSYNEQFF. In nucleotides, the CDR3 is TGTGCCAGCACCAATACCGGGCCATCCTACAATGAGCAGTTCTTC.

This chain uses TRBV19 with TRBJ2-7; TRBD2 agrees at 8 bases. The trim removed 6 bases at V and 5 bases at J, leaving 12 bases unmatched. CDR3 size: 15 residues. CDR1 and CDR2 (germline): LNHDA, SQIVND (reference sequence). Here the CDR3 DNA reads TGTGCCAGTAGGGGGGATAGCGGGAATCTGGACGAGCAGTACTTC. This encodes CASRGDSGNLDEQYF.

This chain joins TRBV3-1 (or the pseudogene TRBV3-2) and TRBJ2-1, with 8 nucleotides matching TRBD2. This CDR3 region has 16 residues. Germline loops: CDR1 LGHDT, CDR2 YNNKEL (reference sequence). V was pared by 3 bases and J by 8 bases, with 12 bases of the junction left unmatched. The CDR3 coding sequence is TGTGCCAGCAGCCAGTCCCCGGGACTAGGTCAGTATGAGCAGTTCTTC. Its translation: CASSQSPGLGQYEQFF.

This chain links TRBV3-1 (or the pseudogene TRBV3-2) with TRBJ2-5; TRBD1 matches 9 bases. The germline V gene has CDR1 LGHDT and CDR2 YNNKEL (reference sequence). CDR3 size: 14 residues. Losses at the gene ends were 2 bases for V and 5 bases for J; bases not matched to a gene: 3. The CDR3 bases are TGTGCCAGCAGCCAAAAGACAGGGGGGGAGACCCAGTACTTC. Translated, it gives CASSQKTGGETQYF.